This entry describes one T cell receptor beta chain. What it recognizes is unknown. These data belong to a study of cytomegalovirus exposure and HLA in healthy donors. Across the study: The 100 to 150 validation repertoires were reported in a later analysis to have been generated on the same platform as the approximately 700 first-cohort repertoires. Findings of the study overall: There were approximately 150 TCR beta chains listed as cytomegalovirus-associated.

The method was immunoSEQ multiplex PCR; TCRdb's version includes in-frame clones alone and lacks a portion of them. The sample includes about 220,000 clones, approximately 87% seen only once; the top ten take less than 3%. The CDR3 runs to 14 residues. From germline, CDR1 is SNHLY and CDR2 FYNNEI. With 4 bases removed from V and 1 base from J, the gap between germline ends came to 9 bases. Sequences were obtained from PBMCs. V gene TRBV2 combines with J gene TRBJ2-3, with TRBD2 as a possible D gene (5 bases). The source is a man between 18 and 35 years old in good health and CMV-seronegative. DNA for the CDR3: TGTGCCAGCAGTGCACTAGTTGGCACAGATACGCAGTATTTT. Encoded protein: CASSALVGTDTQYF.